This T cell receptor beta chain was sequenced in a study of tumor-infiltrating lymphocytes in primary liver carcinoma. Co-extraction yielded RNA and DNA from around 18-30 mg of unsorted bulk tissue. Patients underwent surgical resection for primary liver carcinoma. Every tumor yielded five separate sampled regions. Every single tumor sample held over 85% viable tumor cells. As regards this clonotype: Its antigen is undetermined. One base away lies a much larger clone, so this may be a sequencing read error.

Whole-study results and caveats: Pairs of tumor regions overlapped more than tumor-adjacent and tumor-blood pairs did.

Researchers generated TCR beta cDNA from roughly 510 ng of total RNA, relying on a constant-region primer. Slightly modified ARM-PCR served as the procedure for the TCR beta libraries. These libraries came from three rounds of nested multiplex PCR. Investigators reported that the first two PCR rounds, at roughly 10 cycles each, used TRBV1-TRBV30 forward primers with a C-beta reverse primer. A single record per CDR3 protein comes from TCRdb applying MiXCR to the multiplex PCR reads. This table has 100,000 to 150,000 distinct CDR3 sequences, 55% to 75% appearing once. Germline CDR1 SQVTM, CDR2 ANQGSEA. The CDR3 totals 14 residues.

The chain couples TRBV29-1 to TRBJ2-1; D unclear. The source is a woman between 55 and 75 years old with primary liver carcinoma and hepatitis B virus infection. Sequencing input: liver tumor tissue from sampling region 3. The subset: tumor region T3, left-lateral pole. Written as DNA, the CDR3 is TGCAGCGTTCCAGCGAGGAGCTCCCACAATGGGCAGTTCTTC. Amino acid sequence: CSVPARSSHNGQFF.